This T cell receptor beta chain originates from a study of blood T cells in healthy people across ages. Study results and caveats: Shifts in expanded clonotypes may have been confounded by donor CMV status, which was unknown.

A second about 6 to 12 cycle PCR used barcoded and J-beta primers. TCRdb analysed the 5' RACE reads with MiXCR anew, one entry per CDR3 protein. This sample has under 1 million distinct CDR3 sequences, with around 45% found just once. Notes on this clonotype: Its antigen is unknown.

With V trimmed by 4 bases and J by 5 bases, 15 bases remained unmatched. The CDR3 sequence is 18 residues long. Germline CDR1 and CDR2: SGHTA and FQGNSA. Sequenced input: blood. The sequence came from a man aged 55 to 69 in good health. The chain employs TRBV7-2 and TRBJ2-3; TRBD1 matches 10 bases. The CDR3 bases are TGTGCCAGCAGCTCCAGGGACAGGGGTGGAGAAAATGAAGATACGCAGTATTTT. This sequence encodes CASSSRDRGGENEDTQYF.